What follows describes a single T cell receptor (beta chain). Data came from immunoSEQ multiplex PCR; TCRdb stores just in-frame clones and leaves some out. The table records over 150,000 clones, 75% to 90% of them present only once. These data come from a study of blood T cell repertoires in COVID-19. Study-wide context: Italy, Spain and the United States were the sources of the convalescent and acute COVID-19 samples. Nucleic acid was either cDNA or gDNA, and it came from T cells, B-cell-depleted T cells, or PBMCs.

V lost 0 bases and J lost 0, with 5 bases in between. CDR3 length equals 14 residues. Germline values: CDR1 SGHNT, CDR2 YENEEA. V is TRBV11-3 and J is TRBJ1-1; D call uncertain. Specimen: peripheral blood. The receptor was derived from a woman over 75 with active or convalescent COVID-19. CDR3 amino acids: CASSLEQLNTEAFF. The CDR3 nucleotides are TGTGCCAGCAGCTTAGAACAGCTGAACACTGAAGCTTTCTTT.